Below, 10 T cell receptor beta chains from the same sample are listed, as sequenced in a study of PD-1 blockade in classical Hodgkin lymphoma. Produced via immunoSEQ multiplex PCR; TCRdb's table is partial and in-frame only. The sample includes some 95,000 clones, roughly nine tenths seen only once; the top ten take about 10%. Exposure to brentuximab vedotin varied, and each patient had relapsed following autologous stem cell transplantation. The sample was peripheral blood mononuclear cells (PBMCs), taken before the second cycle of nivolumab. These receptors came from a human donor with classical Hodgkin lymphoma.

This clone was detected a few times. The J gene is TRBJ1-4, the V gene TRBV5-1; 9 bases line up with TRBD1. V was clipped by 4 bases and J by 7 bases; unmatched bases: 5. The CDR3 has 14 residues. The V gene's germline CDR1 is SGHRS and CDR2 YFSETQ. This CDR3 reads CASSPGQGVEKLFF. The CDR3 nucleotides are TGCGCCAGCAGCCCGGGACAGGGAGTTGAAAAACTGTTTTTT.

The rearrangement links TRBV21-1 to TRBJ2-5; the DNA was not compared with TRBD1, the D call given in the table. TRBV21-1 is designated a pseudogene. This CDR3 spans 14 amino acids. The CDR3 DNA reads TGTGCCAGCAGCAGACAGGGTGGCCAAGAGACCCAGTACTTC. It codes for CASSRQGGQETQYF.

V gene TRBV28 combines with J gene TRBJ2-4, with D perhaps matching TRBD2 (6 bases). Deletions cut 5 bases from V and 0 bases from J, with 20 bases between. CDR1 and CDR2 from the germline V gene are MDHEN and SYDVKM. CDR3 length equals 18 residues. The CDR3: CASSPPSGPLLAKNIQYF. DNA for the CDR3: TGTGCCAGCAGTCCCCCGAGCGGGCCCCTCCTAGCCAAAAACATTCAGTACTTC.

The chain has TRBV28 and TRBJ1-6; D gene unclear. Trimming removed 2 bases at V and 13 bases at J, with 15 bases between. The CDR3 runs 14 residues. Per germline, CDR1 MDHEN and CDR2 SYDVKM. DNA for the CDR3: TGTGCCAGCAGTTTAGCGGGCACCGGGCTCCCCCTCCACTTT. This sequence encodes CASSLAGTGLPLHF.

J is TRBJ1-5 and V is TRBV28; D is undetermined. This CDR3 has 15 amino acids. The ends were cut back, 2 bases at V and 2 bases at J, with 10 bases in the middle. Germline V lookup: CDR1 MDHEN, CDR2 SYDVKM. The CDR3 region has the DNA TGTGCCAGCAGTTTAAGTAGCGGGGGCAATCAGCCCCAGCATTTT. It yields the protein CASSLSSGGNQPQHF.

The genes are TRBV21-1 and TRBJ2-7; the DNA was not used to check the table's D call, TRBD1. TRBV21-1 is designated a pseudogene. This CDR3 has 16 amino acids. The CDR3 reads CASSARYNDRAYEQYF. DNA for the CDR3: TGTGCCAGCAGCGCTAGGTATAACGACAGGGCCTACGAGCAGTACTTC.

V usage is TRBV4-2 and J usage is TRBJ2-1; no firm D call. The CDR3 contains 15 residues. V was clipped by 1 base and J by 4 bases, with 11 bases between them. Germline lookup yields CDR1 LGHNA and CDR2 YNFKEQ. This chain's CDR3 is CASSQAAWVYNEQFF. CDR3 bases: TGTGCCAGCAGCCAAGCAGCCTGGGTGTACAATGAGCAGTTCTTC.

This chain links TRBV18 with TRBJ2-2, with D perhaps TRBD1 (6 bases). CDR3 length equals 14 residues. The germline V gene encodes CDR1 KGHSH and CDR2 LQKENI. With 1 base removed from V and 6 bases from J, the gap between germline ends came to 9 bases. The CDR3 nucleotides read TGTGCCAGCTCACCACAGGCAGGGGCCGGGGAGCTGTTTTTT. It codes for CASSPQAGAGELFF.

The CDR3 sequence: CASSRSGPEKLFF. CDR3 nucleotide sequence: TGTGCCAGCAGTCGATCGGGCCCTGAAAAACTGTTTTTT. V and J are TRBV28 and TRBJ1-4; D ambiguous. Germline values: CDR1 MDHEN, CDR2 SYDVKM. The V and J ends lost 5 bases and 7 bases respectively, with 11 bases between them. This CDR3 is 13 amino acids long.

The J gene is TRBJ1-1, the V gene TRBV5-5; D gene unclear. Germline values: CDR1 SGHKS, CDR2 YYEKEE (reference sequence). The CDR3 contains 12 residues. V lost 4 bases, J lost 8 bases, and 12 bases lay in between. CDR3: CASSPISPEAFF. In DNA, the CDR3 is TGTGCCAGCAGCCCTATCTCACCAGAAGCTTTCTTT.